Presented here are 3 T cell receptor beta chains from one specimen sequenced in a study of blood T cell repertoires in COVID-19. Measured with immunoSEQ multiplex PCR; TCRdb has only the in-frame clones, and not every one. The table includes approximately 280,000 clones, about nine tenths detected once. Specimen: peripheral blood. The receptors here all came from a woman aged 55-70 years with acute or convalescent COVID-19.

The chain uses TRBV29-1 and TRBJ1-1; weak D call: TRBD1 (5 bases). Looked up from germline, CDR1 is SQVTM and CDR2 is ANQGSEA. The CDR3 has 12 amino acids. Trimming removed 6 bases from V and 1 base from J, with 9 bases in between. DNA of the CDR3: TGCAGCGTAGGGACTTGGAACACTGAAGCTTTCTTT. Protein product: CSVGTWNTEAFF.

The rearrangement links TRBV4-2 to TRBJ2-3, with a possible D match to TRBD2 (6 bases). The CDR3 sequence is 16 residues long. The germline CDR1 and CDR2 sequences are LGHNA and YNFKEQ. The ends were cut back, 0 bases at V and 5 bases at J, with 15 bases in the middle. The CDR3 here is CASSQERGYGGDTQYF. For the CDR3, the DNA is TGTGCCAGCAGCCAAGAACGGGGTTACGGGGGAGATACGCAGTATTTT.

The CDR3 bases are TGTGCCAGCAGTTCCACGGACAGGGGTGGCAATCAGCCCCAGCATTTT. Encoded protein: CASSSTDRGGNQPQHF. The chain joins TRBV6-5 to TRBJ1-5; 9 bases agree with TRBD1. V was clipped by 4 bases and J by 2 bases; unmatched bases: 6. Germline CDR1 is MNHEY and CDR2 is SVGAGI. The length of the CDR3 is 16 residues.